This T cell receptor beta chain derives from a study of T cell responses to AZD1222 COVID-19 vaccine. Findings and caveats of the study: Close to half of all spike-specific TCRs reportedly target regions of the variants that are unmutated. There were repertoire samples only from the period after the peak T cell response. Spike-specific TCR breadth and depth went up after people got two AZD1222 doses.

The germline V gene has CDR1 KGHSH and CDR2 LQKENI. V lost 4 bases and J lost 9, with 10 bases in between. The CDR3 runs 11 residues. Sequencing was performed with immunoSEQ multiplex PCR; in TCRdb, only in-frame clones are kept and a portion is missing. Among around 180,000 clones listed, around 90% were seen once. To note about this clone: Its antigen is unidentified.

The sample was peripheral blood, taken on day 0 of AZD1222 vaccination. This TCR derives from an adult in good health. The rearrangement joins TRBV18 to TRBJ2-7; D remains ambiguous. The chain's CDR3 is CASSQGVGQYF. CDR3 DNA sequence: TGTGCCAGCTCACAGGGTGTGGGGCAGTACTTC.